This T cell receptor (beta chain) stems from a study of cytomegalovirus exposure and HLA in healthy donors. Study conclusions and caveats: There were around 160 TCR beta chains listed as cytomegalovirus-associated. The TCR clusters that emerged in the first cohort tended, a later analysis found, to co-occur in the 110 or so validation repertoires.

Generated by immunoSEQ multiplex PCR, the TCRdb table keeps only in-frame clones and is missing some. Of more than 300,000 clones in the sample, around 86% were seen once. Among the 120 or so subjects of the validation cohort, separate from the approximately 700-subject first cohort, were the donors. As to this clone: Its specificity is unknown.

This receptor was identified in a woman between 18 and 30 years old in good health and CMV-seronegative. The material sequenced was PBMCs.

In DNA, the CDR3 is TGTGCCGGACCAGCCCGGGGCAAAAACATTCAGTACTTC. Protein product: CAGPARGKNIQYF. The rearrangement uses TRBV28 and TRBJ2-4; tentatively, D is TRBD2 (5 bases). The CDR3 loop spans 13 amino acids. Germline V gives CDR1 MDHEN, CDR2 SYDVKM. V was cut by 11 bases and J by 3 bases, with 14 bases left in between.